These 26 T cell receptor beta chains share one sample of origin, sequenced in a study of control samples from healthy donors and cancer patients. Sequencing was performed with immunoSEQ multiplex PCR; in TCRdb, only in-frame clones are kept and a portion is missing. The sample shows about 150,000 clones, approximately 96% of them seen only once. The sequenced material came from blood. The receptors were sampled from a middle-aged man in good health.

This sequence joins TRBV27 and TRBJ1-2; TRBD1 matches at 10 bases. V lost 8 bases, J lost 7 bases, and 4 bases stayed unmatched. Germline CDR1 MNHEY, CDR2 SMNVEV (reference sequence). The CDR3 has 12 residues. CDR3 coding DNA: TGTGCCAGCCTAGGACAGGGGGGTGGCTACACCTTC. It encodes CASLGQGGGYTF.

This clone occurred a few times. This chain connects TRBV3-1 (or the pseudogene TRBV3-2) to TRBJ1-6; D remains unclear. Trimming removed 1 base at V and 8 bases at J, with 12 bases between. This CDR3 is 15 amino acids long. Germline loops: CDR1 LGHDT, CDR2 YNNKEL (reference sequence). CDR3 residues: CASSQVSREHSPLHF. CDR3 nucleotide sequence: TGTGCCAGCAGCCAAGTCTCTAGAGAGCATTCACCCCTCCACTTT.

In its sample, this clone was seen once. The rearrangement links TRBV6-5 to TRBJ1-2; D is uncertain. The V gene lost 0 bases and the J gene lost 11 bases, with 13 bases spanning the gap. Germline CDR1 is MNHEY and CDR2 is SVGAGI. The CDR3 is 13 residues long. Here the CDR3 reads CASSYSKGFSYTF. The DNA of the CDR3 is TGTGCCAGCAGTTACTCGAAGGGATTTTCGTACACCTTC.

The rearrangement uses TRBV6-2 or TRBV6-3 and TRBJ1-5; D call uncertain. Trimming left V 0 bases short and J 3 bases short, with 12 bases between. Germline lookup yields CDR1 MNHEY and CDR2 SVGEGT. The CDR3 sequence is 16 residues long. The CDR3 region has the DNA TGTGCCAGCAGTTACTCTTGGCAGTCTTACAATCAGCCCCAGCATTTT. Residues: CASSYSWQSYNQPQHF.

J is TRBJ2-2 and V is TRBV11-2; D call uncertain. Germline CDR1 is SGHAT and CDR2 is FQNNGV. CDR3 size: 17 residues. Trimming shortened V by 0 bases and J by 1 base, and 12 bases separated the two germline ends. Written as DNA, the CDR3 is TGTGCCAGCAGCTTAGATCCCAGGACCTTGAACACCGGGGAGCTGTTTTTT. Protein: CASSLDPRTLNTGELFF.

On this clone: Other nucleotide sequences from this sample produce the same CDR3. The V call is TRBV7-9, the J call TRBJ2-7; possibly TRBD2 for D (6 bases). V gave up 0 bases and J gave up 4 bases, with 7 bases separating them. In germline, CDR1 is SEHNR, CDR2 FQNEAQ (reference sequence). This CDR3 spans 13 amino acids. This CDR3 is CASSLAGGYEQYF. The CDR3 DNA is TGTGCCAGCAGCTTAGCGGGGGGATACGAGCAGTACTTC.

This chain joins TRBV27 and TRBJ1-5; D remains ambiguous. The V end was cut by 3 bases, the J end by 5 bases, with 8 bases between. The V gene's germline CDR1 is MNHEY and CDR2 SMNVEV (reference sequence). The CDR3 is 13 residues long. For the CDR3, the DNA is TGTGCCAGCAGTTTTGGTCGGCATCAGCCCCAGCATTTT. Translated: CASSFGRHQPQHF.

CDR3 bases: TGTGCCAGCAACCTAGGGGGGAGCACCAGCGAGCAGTACTTC. Encoded protein: CASNLGGSTSEQYF. V usage is TRBV28 and J usage is TRBJ2-7; D might be TRBD1 or TRBD2, each matching 6 bases. Trimming cost V 7 bases and J 6 bases, with 19 bases left between them. Germline lookup yields CDR1 MDHEN and CDR2 SYDVKM. The CDR3 is 14 residues long. The variable domain in full, with the rest retrieved from reference TRBV28 and TRBJ2-7, is DVKVTQSSRYLVKRTGEKVFLECVQDMDHENMFWYRQDPGLGLRLIYFSYDVKMKEKGDIPEGYSVSREKKERFSLILESASTNQTSMYLCASNLGGSTSEQYFGPGTRLTVT.

V and J are TRBV12-3 or TRBV12-4 and TRBJ2-7, with a weak D call TRBD1 (5 bases). The germline V and J ends were trimmed by 8 bases and 5 bases, with 16 bases remaining between them. This CDR3 contains 13 residues. The DNA of the CDR3 is TGTGCCAGCGGGCTCAGGGCTCGGGACGAGCAGTACTTC. This sequence encodes CASGLRARDEQYF.

This chain connects TRBV19 to TRBJ1-1, with D possibly TRBD1 on 6 matching bases. Germline CDR1 reads LNHDA; CDR2 reads SQIVND (reference sequence). V was pared by 1 base and J by 3 bases, with 12 bases between. The CDR3 length is 15 residues. CDR3 sequence (DNA): TGTGCCAGTAGTATAGGCAGGGGCCGTTACACTGAAGCTTTCTTT. Protein sequence: CASSIGRGRYTEAFF.

The chain recombines TRBV12-5 with TRBJ2-7; 12 bases match TRBD1. This CDR3 is built from 15 residues. Trimming at V came to 5 bases and at J to 4 bases, leaving 6 bases not matched to a gene. Germline V gives CDR1 LGHNT, CDR2 FRNRAP. The CDR3 spells CASGPGTGGYYEQYF. For the CDR3, the DNA is TGTGCTAGTGGTCCCGGGACAGGGGGCTATTACGAGCAGTACTTC.

The rearrangement joins TRBV19 to TRBJ2-7; D tentatively fits TRBD1 or TRBD2 (5 bases each). This CDR3 is built from 12 residues. Germline assignment: CDR1 LNHDA and CDR2 SQIVND (reference sequence). Trimming cost V 2 bases and J 5 bases, with 7 bases left between them. In DNA, the CDR3 is TGTGCCAGTAGTATATGGGGGAACGAGCAGTACTTC. Its translation is CASSIWGNEQYF.

The chain employs TRBV27 and TRBJ1-1; possible D gene TRBD1, 5 bases. The CDR3 runs to 15 residues. V gave up 2 bases and J gave up 1 base, with 11 bases separating them. From germline, CDR1 is MNHEY and CDR2 SMNVEV (reference sequence). In DNA, the CDR3 is TGTGCCAGCAGTTTAAGTCGACAGAGGAACACTGAAGCTTTCTTT. This gives the protein CASSLSRQRNTEAFF.

The CDR3 protein is CASSLGPNRGYQPQHF. The DNA of the CDR3 is TGTGCCAGCAGCTTAGGTCCTAACAGGGGGTATCAGCCCCAGCATTTT. The J gene is TRBJ1-5, the V gene TRBV7-2, with 8 bases that match TRBD1. The V segment lost 1 base and the J segment 5 bases; nucleotides outside the gene matches: 7. Germline CDR1 SGHTA, CDR2 FQGNSA. The CDR3 extends over 16 amino acids.

The gene calls are TRBV4-1 and TRBJ2-5, with D unclear. The CDR3 is made up of 14 amino acids. Trimming removed 0 bases from V and 7 bases from J, with 12 bases in between. Germline V gives CDR1 MGHRA, CDR2 YSYEKL. This CDR3 reads CASSQEPGEATQYF. In DNA, the CDR3 is TGCGCCAGCAGCCAAGAGCCAGGCGAAGCGACCCAGTACTTC.

This chain connects TRBV6-5 to TRBJ1-2, with D possibly being TRBD1 (6 bases). CDR1 MNHEY and CDR2 SVGAGI come from the germline V gene. The CDR3 is 13 residues long. Trimming stripped 8 bases from V and 0 bases from J, with 10 bases between. The CDR3 loop is CASRDTANYGYTF. CDR3 bases: TGTGCCAGCCGGGACACAGCTAACTATGGCTACACCTTC.

CDR3 DNA: TGTGCCAGTAGTATCTACGGGGGGGCCAACACCGGGGAGCTGTTTTTT. It encodes CASSIYGGANTGELFF. The chain recombines TRBV19 with TRBJ2-2; TRBD2 agrees at 8 bases. The CDR3 sequence is 16 residues long. Germline assignment: CDR1 LNHDA and CDR2 SQIVND (reference sequence). V was pared by 3 bases and J by 2 bases, with 5 bases of the junction left unmatched.

This chain joins TRBV5-3 and TRBJ2-6; unclear D gene. TRBV5-3 counts as an open reading frame of uncertain function. CDR3 length: 15 amino acids. V was trimmed by 0 bases and J by 3 bases, leaving 7 bases between them. The CDR3 sequence is CARSLASGGANVLTF. The CDR3 DNA reads as TGTGCCAGAAGCTTGGCTTCGGGTGGGGCCAACGTCCTGACTTTC.

Worth noting for this clone: This sample also contains other DNA sequences that code for the same CDR3. This sequence joins TRBV30 and TRBJ1-5; D is unresolved. Per germline, CDR1 GTSNPN and CDR2 SVGIG (reference sequence). This CDR3 spans 13 amino acids. V dropped 0 bases and J dropped 1 base, with 4 bases sitting between them. The CDR3 protein is CAWSVGSNQPQHF. The CDR3 coding sequence is TGTGCCTGGAGTGTCGGGAGCAATCAGCCCCAGCATTTT.

This clone was seen a few times. The chain carries TRBV19 and TRBJ1-2; D gene uncertain. Germline values: CDR1 LNHDA, CDR2 SQIVND (reference sequence). This CDR3 spans 15 amino acids. Trimming left V 0 bases short and J 3 bases short, with 11 bases between. CDR3 sequence reads: CASSIDRAGYYGYTF. The CDR3 DNA sequence: TGTGCCAGTAGTATAGATCGAGCGGGTTACTATGGCTACACCTTC.

V and J are TRBV11-2 and TRBJ2-2; D uncertain. CDR1 SGHAT and CDR2 FQNNGV come from the germline V gene. The CDR3 extends over 16 amino acids. With 0 bases removed from V and 7 bases from J, the gap between germline ends came to 15 bases. CDR3 sequence: CASSLDLMTWGGELFF. The CDR3, as DNA: TGTGCCAGCAGCTTAGATTTGATGACTTGGGGCGGGGAGCTGTTTTTT.

The chain couples TRBV12-3 or TRBV12-4 to TRBJ2-7; D remains ambiguous. Between the trimmed V and J ends, which lost 3 bases and 7 bases, there was a span of 10 bases. CDR3 size: 12 residues. DNA of the CDR3: TGTGCCAGCAGTTTGGGCCCCTCGGAGCAGTACTTC. It codes for CASSLGPSEQYF.

The genes are TRBV29-1 and TRBJ2-7, with 7 nucleotides matching TRBD1. This CDR3 has 11 residues. Trimming at V came to 7 bases and at J to 4 bases, leaving 4 bases not matched to a gene. CDR1 SQVTM and CDR2 ANQGSEA come from the germline V gene. This chain's CDR3 is CSGVQGYEQYF. The CDR3 DNA reads TGCAGCGGCGTACAGGGGTACGAGCAGTACTTC.

The chain is built from TRBV27 and TRBJ1-1; no reliable D call. This CDR3 spans 15 amino acids. Germline V CDR1 and CDR2: MNHEY, SMNVEV (reference sequence). With 0 bases removed from V and 1 base from J, the gap between germline ends came to 9 bases. The CDR3 region has the DNA TGTGCCAGCAGTTTATCGGCAGGAGAGAACACTGAAGCTTTCTTT. Amino acids: CASSLSAGENTEAFF.

The J gene is TRBJ1-1, the V gene TRBV30; D ambiguous. The CDR3 runs 13 residues. The germline gives CDR1 GTSNPN, CDR2 SVGIG (reference sequence). V lost 0 bases, J lost 3 bases, and 8 bases lay in between. The CDR3 loop reads CAWSVRRDTEAFF. DNA of the CDR3: TGTGCCTGGAGTGTACGGAGGGACACTGAAGCTTTCTTT.

V is TRBV6-5 and J is TRBJ2-5; no clear D gene. Germline CDR1 and CDR2: MNHEY and SVGAGI. Trimming removed 8 bases at V and 3 bases at J, with 13 bases between. The CDR3 loop spans 13 amino acids. CDR3 in amino acids: CASRFYREETQYF. For the CDR3, the DNA is TGTGCCAGCCGATTCTACAGAGAAGAGACCCAGTACTTC.